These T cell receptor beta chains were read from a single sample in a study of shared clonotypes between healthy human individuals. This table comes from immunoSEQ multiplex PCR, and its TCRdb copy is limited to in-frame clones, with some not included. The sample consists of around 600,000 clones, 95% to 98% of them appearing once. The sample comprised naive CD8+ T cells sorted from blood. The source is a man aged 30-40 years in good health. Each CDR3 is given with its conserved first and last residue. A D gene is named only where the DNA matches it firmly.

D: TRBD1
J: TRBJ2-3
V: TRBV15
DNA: TGTGCCACCAGCAGAGCGGGACAGAGCACAGATACGCAGTATTTT
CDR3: CATSRAGQSTDTQYF

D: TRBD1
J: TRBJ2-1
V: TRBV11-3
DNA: TGTGCCAGCAGCCCCAGGGACAGCAACAATGAGCAGTTCTTC
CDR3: CASSPRDSNNEQFF

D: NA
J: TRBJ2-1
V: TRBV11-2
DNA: TGTGCCAGCAGCTCCTGGGACAACAATGAGCAGTTCTTC
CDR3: CASSSWDNNEQFF

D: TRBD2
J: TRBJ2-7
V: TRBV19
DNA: TGTGCCACCTCCTGGGGTGGACTAGGATACGAGCAGTACTTC
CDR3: CATSWGGLGYEQYF

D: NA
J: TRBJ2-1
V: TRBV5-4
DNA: TGTGCCAGCAGCTCCACAGGGCGCAATGAGCAGTTCTTC
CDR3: CASSSTGRNEQFF

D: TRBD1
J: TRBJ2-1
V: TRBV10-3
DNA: TGTGCCATCAGTCCGGGACAGGGAGGGAATGAGCAGTTCTTC
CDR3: CAISPGQGGNEQFF

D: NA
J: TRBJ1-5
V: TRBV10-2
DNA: TGCGCCAGCAGTGACAGCAATCAGCCCCAGCATTTT
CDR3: CASSDSNQPQHF

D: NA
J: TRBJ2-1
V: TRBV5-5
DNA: TGTGCCAGCAGCCTAAACCGGGACTTTTACAATGAGCAGTTCTTC
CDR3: CASSLNRDFYNEQFF

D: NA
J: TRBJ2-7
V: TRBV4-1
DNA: TGCGCCAGCAGCCAAAGAAGTGGGCGATACGAGCAGTACTTC
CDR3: CASSQRSGRYEQYF

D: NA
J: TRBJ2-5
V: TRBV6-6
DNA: TGTGCCAGCACCACGGGACGCTCAGGGACCCAGTACTTC
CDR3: CASTTGRSGTQYF

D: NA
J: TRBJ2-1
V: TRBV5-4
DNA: TGTGCCAGCAGCTCGGGGAGCTCCTACAATGAGCAGTTCTTC
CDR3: CASSSGSSYNEQFF

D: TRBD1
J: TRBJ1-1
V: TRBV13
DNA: TGTGCCAGCAGCCTCGGACAGGGGGCCGAAGCTTTCTTT
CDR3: CASSLGQGAEAFF

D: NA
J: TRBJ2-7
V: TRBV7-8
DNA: TGTGCCAGCAGCGGCGAGAGGGGTTTGAAATACTACGAGCAGTACTTC
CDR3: CASSGERGLKYYEQYF

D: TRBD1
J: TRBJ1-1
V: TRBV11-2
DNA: TGTGCCAGCAGCTGGACAGGGGAAGCTTTCTTT
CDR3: CASSWTGEAFF

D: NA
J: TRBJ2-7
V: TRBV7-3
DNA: TGTGCCAGCAGGTTTGGTGGCGGGACCTACGAGCAGTACTTC
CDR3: CASRFGGGTYEQYF

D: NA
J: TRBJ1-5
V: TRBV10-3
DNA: TGTGCCATCAGTGAAGGGGGAAATCAGCCCCAGCATTTT
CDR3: CAISEGGNQPQHF

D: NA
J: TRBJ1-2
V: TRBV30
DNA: TGTGCCTCGACAGGCACCTATGGCTACACCTTC
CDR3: CASTGTYGYTF

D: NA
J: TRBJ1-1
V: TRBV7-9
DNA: TGTGCCAGCAGCGCGGCCGGGAGCCCAAGACCTGAAGCTTTCTTT
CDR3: CASSAAGSPRPEAFF

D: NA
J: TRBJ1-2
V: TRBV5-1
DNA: TGCGCCAGCAGAGAAGACAGCGGCTATGGCTACACCTTC
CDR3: CASREDSGYGYTF

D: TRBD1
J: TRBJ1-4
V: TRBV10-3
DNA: TGTGCCATCAGTGAGTCCTGGGACAGGGGCGAGGAAAAACTGTTTTTT
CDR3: CAISESWDRGEEKLFF

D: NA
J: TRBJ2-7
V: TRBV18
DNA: TGTGCCAGCTCACCACCCCAGGTCCCCTCCTACGAGCAGTACTTC
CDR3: CASSPPQVPSYEQYF

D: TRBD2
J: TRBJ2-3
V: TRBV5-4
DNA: TGTGCCAGCCCTGGAGGGGTAGCGGGAGACCCAGATACGCAGTATTTT
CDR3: CASPGGVAGDPDTQYF

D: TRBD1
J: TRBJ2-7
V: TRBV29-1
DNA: TGCAGCGGGGGACAGGGGGATGACTACGAGCAGTACTTC
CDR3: CSGGQGDDYEQYF

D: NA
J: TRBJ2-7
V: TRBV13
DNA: TGTGCCAGCAGCTGGGGCTCCCCGGGCGAGCAGTACTTC
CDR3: CASSWGSPGEQYF

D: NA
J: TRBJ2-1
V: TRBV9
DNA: TGTGCCAGCAGCGTAGATGAAGAGAATGAGCAGTTCTTC
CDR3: CASSVDEENEQFF

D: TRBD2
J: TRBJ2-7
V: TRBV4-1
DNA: TGCGCCAGCAGCCGCTCCGGGAGGTCCTACGAGCAGTACTTC
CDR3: CASSRSGRSYEQYF

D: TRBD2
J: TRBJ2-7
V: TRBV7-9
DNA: TGTGCCAGCAGCTTCCCGATAGCGGGCCTCGACGAGCAGTACTTC
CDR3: CASSFPIAGLDEQYF

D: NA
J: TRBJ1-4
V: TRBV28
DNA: TGTGCCAGCAGACTACTTACAGGGCTAGCTAGGGATGAAAAACTGTTTTTT
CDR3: CASRLLTGLARDEKLFF